This entry lists 20 T cell receptor beta chains sequenced from one sample in a study of Tregs in tolerant kidney transplant recipients. Using immunoSEQ multiplex PCR, the repertoire was profiled, and TCRdb retains in-frame clones only, with some absent. The repertoire holds hundreds of thousands of clones, roughly four fifths seen once, with less than 0.75% in the top ten. Sequencing was carried out using CD4+ T cells from blood. The receptor set was obtained from a human donor in good health.

This chain joins TRBV5-5 and TRBJ2-3; 9 nucleotides align to TRBD1. Per the germline V gene, CDR1 is SGHKS and CDR2 is YYEKEE (reference sequence). This CDR3 region has 16 residues. V shed 4 bases, J shed 2 bases, and the junction held 8 bases outside the gene matches. CDR3 bases: TGTGCCAGCAGCCCCGTAACAGGGGGCATCACAGATACGCAGTATTTT. Translated: CASSPVTGGITDTQYF. The whole variable domain, remainder taken from reference TRBV5-5 and TRBJ2-3, is DAGVTQSPTHLIKTRGQQVTLRCSPISGHKSVSWYQQVLGQGPQFIFQYYEKEERGRGNFPDRFSARQFPNYSSELNVNALLLGDSALYLCASSPVTGGITDTQYFGPGTRLTVL.

This clone was seen just once. This chain uses TRBV5-1 with TRBJ2-3; no firm D call. Germline CDR1 and CDR2: SGHRS and YFSETQ. V was cut by 5 bases and J by 0 bases, with 13 bases left in between. The CDR3 spans 15 residues. Here the CDR3 DNA reads TGCGCCAGCAGAACCCAGGTTACTAGCACAGATACGCAGTATTTT. This sequence encodes CASRTQVTSTDTQYF.

This chain uses TRBV5-1 with TRBJ2-6; unclear D gene. There are 14 residues in the CDR3. V lost 1 base and J lost 2, with 4 bases in between. Germline values: CDR1 SGHRS, CDR2 YFSETQ. The CDR3 protein is CASSLTAGANVLTF. The CDR3 region has the DNA TGCGCCAGCAGCTTGACTGCTGGGGCCAACGTCCTGACTTTC.

The genes are TRBV19 and TRBJ1-5; no reliable D call. V lost 10 bases and J 0 bases, leaving 13 bases between the germline ends. The CDR3 totals 14 residues. CDR1 is LNHDA, CDR2 SQIVND, per germline (reference sequence). The CDR3 sequence is CATSIAVSNQPQHF. The CDR3, as DNA: TGTGCCACCTCGATCGCAGTTAGCAATCAGCCCCAGCATTTT.

The J gene is TRBJ1-4, the V gene TRBV19; D is ambiguous. Germline V gene sequence: CDR1 LNHDA, CDR2 SQIVND (reference sequence). V was cut by 2 bases and J by 7 bases, with 2 bases left in between. CDR3 size: 11 residues. CDR3 residues: CASSIFEKLFF. The CDR3 DNA is TGTGCCAGTAGTATATTTGAAAAACTGTTTTTT.

The chain employs TRBV4-2 and TRBJ2-3, with 8 bases aligning to TRBD2. This CDR3 is 14 amino acids long. Germline CDR1 and CDR2: LGHNA and YNFKEQ. The ends lost 5 bases at V and 5 bases at J; junction bases unmatched: 6. This CDR3 is CASSESGRGDTQYF. The CDR3 DNA sequence: TGTGCCAGCAGCGAAAGCGGGAGAGGAGATACGCAGTATTTT.

The chain links TRBV5-8 to TRBJ2-5; 7 bases line up with TRBD2. J lost 1 base, V lost 2 bases, and 5 bases had no gene match. The CDR3 is made up of 15 amino acids. The germline V gene encodes CDR1 SGHTS and CDR2 YDEGEE. CDR3 sequence (DNA): TGTGCCAGCAGCTTCGTACGGGGGGTCCAAGAGACCCAGTACTTC. It specifies CASSFVRGVQETQYF. Variable domain in full (rest from reference TRBV5-8 and TRBJ2-5): EAGVTQSPTHLIKTRGQQATLRCSPISGHTSVYWYQQALGLGLQFLLWYDEGEERNRGNFPPRFSGRQFPNYSSELNVNALELEDSALYLCASSFVRGVQETQYFGPGTRLLVL.

The chain recombines TRBV6-1 with TRBJ2-2, with TRBD2 identical over 8 bases. The germline gives CDR1 MNHNS, CDR2 SASEGT. V lost 4 bases and J lost 4; bases outside the gene matches: 8. The CDR3 is made up of 16 amino acids. The CDR3 loop is CASSVSGGLFTGELFF. CDR3 DNA: TGTGCCAGCAGTGTATCGGGGGGGCTATTCACCGGGGAGCTGTTTTTT.

This clone turned up a few times. The rearrangement uses TRBV6-1 and TRBJ2-7, with TRBD1 as a possible D gene (6 bases). The V end lost 5 bases, the J end lost 2 bases, and 16 bases lay between the germline ends. Germline V gene lookup returns CDR1 MNHNS and CDR2 SASEGT. The CDR3 length is 15 residues. This chain's CDR3 is CASSSRQVRTYEQYF. The CDR3 DNA reads TGTGCCAGCAGTTCCAGACAGGTGCGAACCTACGAGCAGTACTTC.

The CDR3 protein is CASSPRRDRGGAYNSPLHF. The DNA of the CDR3 is TGTGCCAGCAGTCCACGGCGGGACAGGGGAGGAGCCTATAATTCACCCCTCCACTTT. This rearrangement joins TRBV27 to TRBJ1-6; 10 nucleotides line up with TRBD1. This CDR3 has 19 amino acids. V dropped 5 bases and J dropped 2; count of bases not matched to a gene: 12. Germline CDR1 MNHEY, CDR2 SMNVEV (reference sequence).

The chain couples TRBV11-2 to TRBJ1-3; D uncertain. In germline, CDR1 is SGHAT, CDR2 FQNNGV. This CDR3 region has 15 residues. Deletions cut 3 bases from V and 0 bases from J, with 9 bases between. CDR3 in amino acids: CASSLRLSSGNTIYF. In DNA form, the CDR3 reads TGTGCCAGCAGCTTGCGTCTTAGCTCTGGAAACACCATATATTTT.

The V and J genes are TRBV6-6 and TRBJ2-7; D not certain. Trimming cost V 4 bases and J 7 bases, with 11 bases left between them. The CDR3 runs to 12 residues. Germline V gives CDR1 MNHNY, CDR2 SVGAGI (reference sequence). CDR3 DNA sequence: TGTGCCAGCAGTTTCAGAGTGGGGGAGCAGTACTTC. Its translation is CASSFRVGEQYF.

This chain joins TRBV6-1 and TRBJ2-5, with unresolved D. V dropped 3 bases and J dropped 3 bases, with 8 bases sitting between them. The CDR3 runs to 13 residues. From germline, CDR1 is MNHNS and CDR2 SASEGT. The CDR3 bases are TGTGCCAGCAGTGACACCCTGAAAGAGACCCAGTACTTC. It codes for CASSDTLKETQYF.

The chain joins TRBV5-1 to TRBJ1-1; tentatively, D is TRBD1 (6 bases). The CDR3 runs to 13 residues. CDR1 and CDR2 from the germline V gene are SGHRS and YFSETQ. V lost 4 bases, J lost 5 bases, and 12 bases lay in between. CDR3 protein: CASSETGLTEAFF. The DNA for the CDR3 is TGCGCCAGCAGCGAAACAGGGCTAACTGAAGCTTTCTTT.

This clone was detected only once. The V call is TRBV11-2, the J call TRBJ2-1; D remains unclear. Trimming took off 1 base at V and 10 bases at J, with 11 bases between the two ends. This CDR3 has 13 residues. Per the germline V gene, CDR1 is SGHAT and CDR2 is FQNNGV. This CDR3 reads CASSLVRFGEQFF. DNA of the CDR3: TGTGCCAGCAGCTTAGTGCGGTTCGGGGAGCAGTTCTTC.

This chain links TRBV29-1 with TRBJ1-3; TRBD1 aligns across 9 bases. The CDR3 contains 12 residues. The V segment lost 6 bases and the J segment 4 bases; nucleotides outside the gene matches: 1. CDR1 is SQVTM and CDR2 is ANQGSEA in the germline V gene. CDR3 in DNA: TGCAGCGTACAGGGGGCGGGAAACACCATATATTTT. Translating it yields CSVQGAGNTIYF.

V and J are TRBV5-5 and TRBJ2-1, with D tentatively TRBD1 (5 bases). Trimming shortened V by 2 bases and J by 6 bases, and 12 bases separated the two germline ends. This CDR3 has 14 residues. Germline V gene data show CDR1 as SGHKS and CDR2 as YYEKEE (reference sequence). The CDR3 sequence is CASSFRLGRNEQFF. The CDR3 coding sequence is TGTGCCAGCAGCTTTAGATTGGGGCGCAATGAGCAGTTCTTC.

Turning to this clone: The sample contains more than one DNA sequence encoding this CDR3. The genes are TRBV11-2 and TRBJ2-1; 7 bases fit TRBD1. The germline CDR1 and CDR2 sequences are SGHAT and FQNNGV. CDR3 length: 13 residues. J gave up 6 bases and V 3 bases, and 2 bases lay outside the gene matches. CDR3: CASSLNRGNEQFF. Here the CDR3 DNA reads TGTGCCAGCAGCTTGAACAGGGGCAATGAGCAGTTCTTC.

The chain couples TRBV13 to TRBJ2-7; TRBD2 aligns across 10 bases. Trimming removed 8 bases from V and 7 bases from J; junction bases left unmatched: 11. This CDR3 is built from 14 residues. Germline CDR1 is PRHDT and CDR2 is FYEKMQ (reference sequence). This CDR3 reads CASGSSGGRREQYF. CDR3 coding DNA: TGTGCCAGCGGATCTAGCGGGGGCAGAAGGGAGCAGTACTTC.

Concerning this clone itself: At one end, the junction sequence differs from germline, possibly due to a read error. This chain links TRBV4-1 with TRBJ1-2, with no clear D. Per germline, CDR1 MGHRA and CDR2 YSYEKL. The CDR3 extends over 10 amino acids. CDR3 sequence reads: CASSQETTTF. For the CDR3, the DNA is TGTGCCAGCAGCCAAGAAACAACGACCTTC.